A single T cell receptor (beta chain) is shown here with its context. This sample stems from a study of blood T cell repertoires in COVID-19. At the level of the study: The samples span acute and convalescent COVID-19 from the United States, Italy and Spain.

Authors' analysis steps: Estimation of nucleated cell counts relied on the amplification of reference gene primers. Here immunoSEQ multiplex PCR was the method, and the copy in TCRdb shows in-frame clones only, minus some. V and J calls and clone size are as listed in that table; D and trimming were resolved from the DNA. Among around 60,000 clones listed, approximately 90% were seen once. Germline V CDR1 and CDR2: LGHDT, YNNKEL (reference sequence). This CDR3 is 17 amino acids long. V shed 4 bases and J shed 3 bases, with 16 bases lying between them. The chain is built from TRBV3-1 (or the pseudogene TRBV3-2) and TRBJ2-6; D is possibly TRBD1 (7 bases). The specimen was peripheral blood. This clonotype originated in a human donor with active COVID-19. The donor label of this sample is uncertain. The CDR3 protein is CASSPSTGRDGANVLTF. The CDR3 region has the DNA TGTGCCAGCAGCCCATCGACAGGGCGGGATGGGGCCAACGTCCTGACTTTC.